This section outlines one T cell receptor (beta chain) sequence together with its context. This sample was taken from a study of blood T cell repertoires in COVID-19. Produced via immunoSEQ multiplex PCR; TCRdb's table is partial and in-frame only. The sample carries around 86,000 clones, 85% recorded once. CDR3 length: 14 amino acids. V was shortened by 2 bases and J by 4 bases, with 9 bases between the two germline ends. Germline CDR1 and CDR2: SGHAT and FQNNGV. The sequenced sample consisted of peripheral blood. The rearrangement links TRBV11-2 to TRBJ1-5; D uncertain. The TCR sequence derives from a man older than 75 with acute or convalescent COVID-19. The CDR3 DNA is TGTGCCAGCAGCTTACAAGCGGGAAATCAGCCCCAGCATTTT. It yields the protein CASSLQAGNQPQHF.